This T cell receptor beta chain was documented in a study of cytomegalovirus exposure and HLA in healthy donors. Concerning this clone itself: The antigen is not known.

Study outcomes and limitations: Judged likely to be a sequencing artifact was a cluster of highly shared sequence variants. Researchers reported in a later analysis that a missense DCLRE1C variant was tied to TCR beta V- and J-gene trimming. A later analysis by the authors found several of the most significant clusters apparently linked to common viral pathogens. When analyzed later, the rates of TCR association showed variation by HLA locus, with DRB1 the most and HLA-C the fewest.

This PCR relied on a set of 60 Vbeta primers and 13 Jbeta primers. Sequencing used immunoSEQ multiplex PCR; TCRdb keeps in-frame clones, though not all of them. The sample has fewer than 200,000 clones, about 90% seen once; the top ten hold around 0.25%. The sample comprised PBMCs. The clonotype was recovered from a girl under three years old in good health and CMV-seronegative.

CDR3 coding DNA: TGCGCCAGCAGCGTATCTAGCGGGGGGCACACCTACGAGCAGTACTTC. Protein product: CASSVSSGGHTYEQYF. The chain carries TRBV5-1 and TRBJ2-7, with 11 bases aligning to TRBD2. Germline V gene data show CDR1 as SGHRS and CDR2 as YFSETQ. The junction had 8 bases not matched to a gene; V was cut back by 4 bases and J by 2 bases. This CDR3 region has 16 residues.